The clone carrying this T cell receptor (beta chain) was detected once. These data belong to a study of control samples from healthy donors and cancer patients. Method: immunoSEQ multiplex PCR; TCRdb's copy keeps in-frame clones and lacks some. The data show around 150,000 clones, with approximately 94% seen just once and 8.5% held by the top ten. The germline V and J ends were trimmed by 4 bases and 1 base, with 12 bases remaining between them. Germline V gene sequence: CDR1 LGHNA, CDR2 YSLEER. CDR3 length: 15 residues. The TCR comes from a woman in her 40s in good health. The chain uses TRBV4-3 and TRBJ2-3, with D perhaps TRBD1 or TRBD2 (5 bases each). The material sequenced was blood. CDR3 region: CASSRRDGGTDTQYF. DNA for the CDR3: TGCGCCAGCAGCCGCCGGGACGGTGGCACAGATACGCAGTATTTT.